This T cell receptor (beta chain) was retrieved from a study of blood T cell repertoires in COVID-19. V was cut by 6 bases and J by 3 bases, with 15 bases left in between. CDR3 size: 15 residues. From germline, CDR1 is SNHLY and CDR2 FYNNEI. Original processing methods: The authors estimated nucleated cell counts from reference gene primer amplification. Assay used: immunoSEQ multiplex PCR; TCRdb lists only in-frame clones, some missing. D and trimming were read from the DNA, whereas the V and J calls and clone size are those reported in that table. The data hold around 130,000 clones, with 75% to 85% observed a single time.

The origin of this receptor is a human donor in a cohort sampled during active COVID-19. The source material was peripheral blood. The chain combines TRBV2 with TRBJ1-3, with D uncertain. This CDR3 is CASSLLEGGGNTIYF. The CDR3 bases are TGTGCCAGCAGCCTCCTCGAAGGAGGTGGAAACACCATATATTTT.